One and the same sample provided the 11 T cell receptor beta chains below, sequenced in a study of blood T cell repertoires in COVID-19. TCRdb keeps only in-frame clones here, not all; method: immunoSEQ multiplex PCR. Seen here are more than 60,000 clones, approximately 92% observed once, and the top ten hold 4% to 5%. Material: peripheral blood. The receptors here all came from a woman aged 45-59 years with active COVID-19.

This clone has a handful of counts. The gene calls are TRBV6-5 and TRBJ2-5, with 7 bases matching TRBD1. The length of the CDR3 is 13 residues. CDR1 MNHEY and CDR2 SVGAGI come from the germline V gene. Trimming at V came to 8 bases and at J to 5 bases, leaving 8 bases not matched to a gene. CDR3 in amino acids: CASQPTGVETQYF. CDR3 nucleotide sequence: TGTGCCAGCCAGCCCACAGGGGTCGAGACCCAGTACTTC.

The chain has TRBV5-4 and TRBJ1-6, with 7 bases identical to TRBD1. CDR3 length: 15 residues. V was pared by 0 bases and J by 9 bases, with 6 bases of the junction left unmatched. Germline V gene sequence: CDR1 SGHNT, CDR2 YYREEE (reference sequence). The CDR3 here is CASSLARDRPSPLHF. The CDR3 DNA follows: TGTGCCAGCAGCTTGGCCCGGGACAGACCTTCACCCCTCCACTTT. The whole variable domain, remainder taken from reference TRBV5-4 and TRBJ1-6, is ETGVTQSPTHLIKTRGQQVTLRCSSQSGHNTVSWYQQALGQGPQFIFQYYREEENGRGNFPPRFSGLQFPNYSSELNVNALELDDSALYLCASSLARDRPSPLHFGNGTRLTVT.

In the case of this clone: Other DNA sequences within the sample encode an identical CDR3. The CDR3 nucleotides read TGCGCCAGCAGCCTGGGACTAGCTTCAGATACGCAGTATTTT. Encoded protein: CASSLGLASDTQYF. The chain is built from TRBV5-1 and TRBJ2-3; 9 bases align to TRBD2. CDR1 and CDR2 from the germline V gene are SGHRS and YFSETQ. This CDR3 is built from 14 residues. V was pared by 4 bases and J by 4 bases, with 4 bases of the junction left unmatched.

The CDR3 reads CASSRVLSSDGYTF. In DNA, the CDR3 is TGTGCCAGCAGCCGCGTACTGTCAAGCGATGGCTACACCTTC. The rearrangement links TRBV14 to TRBJ1-2; D call uncertain. CDR3 length: 14 amino acids. Trimming cost V 4 bases and J 6 bases, with 15 bases left between them. Germline values: CDR1 SGHDN, CDR2 FVKESK.

This chain links TRBV2 with TRBJ2-1; D unclear. The V end was cut by 7 bases, the J end by 14 bases, with 21 bases between. CDR1 and CDR2 (germline): SNHLY, FYNNEI. The CDR3 spans 13 residues. CDR3 sequence reads: CASKLSGLAVEFF. The CDR3 coding sequence is TGTGCCAGCAAATTGTCCGGTTTGGCGGTCGAGTTCTTC. Together with reference TRBV2 and TRBJ2-1, the CDR3 gives the full variable domain: EPEVTQTPSHQVTQMGQEVILRCVPISNHLYFYWYRQILGQKVEFLVSFYNNEISEKSEIFDDQFSVERPDGSNFTLKIRSTKLEDSAMYFCASKLSGLAVEFFGPGTRLTVL.

Details on this clone: One end of the junction does not line up with germline, which may come from a read error. The chain employs TRBV5-1 and TRBJ2-7, with D possibly TRBD1 on 6 matching bases. This CDR3 is built from 13 residues. Germline V lookup: CDR1 SGHRS, CDR2 YFSETQ. The CDR3 bases are TGCGCCAGCAGCTGGGGTGTTGGGGGCCAGATCCCTTTC. This translates into CASSWGVGGQIPF.

The chain recombines TRBV7-9 with TRBJ2-7; 9 nucleotides agree with TRBD1. Trimming at V came to 5 bases and at J to 2 bases, leaving 10 bases not matched to a gene. The CDR3 has 16 residues. From germline, CDR1 is SEHNR and CDR2 FQNEAQ (reference sequence). The CDR3 nucleotides read TGTGCCAGCAGCCATCCCCGACAGGGGGGGACCTACGAGCAGTACTTC. Translated, it gives CASSHPRQGGTYEQYF.

This sequence joins TRBV18 and TRBJ2-1, with D maybe TRBD1 (7 bases). The ends were cut back, 3 bases at V and 1 base at J, with 19 bases in the middle. Germline lookup yields CDR1 KGHSH and CDR2 LQKENI. The CDR3 is 18 amino acids. CDR3 region: CASSPDWGRGASYNEQFF. CDR3 coding DNA: TGTGCCAGCTCACCCGACTGGGGCAGGGGGGCGTCCTACAATGAGCAGTTCTTC.

The count of this clone is one. The chain couples TRBV28 to TRBJ2-5, with D possibly matching TRBD1 (6 bases). The CDR3 sequence is 12 residues long. Germline CDR1 reads MDHEN; CDR2 reads SYDVKM. In DNA, the CDR3 is TGTGCGACCACGAGGGGGATGGAGACCCAGTACTTC. Translated: CATTRGMETQYF.

The V gene is TRBV5-1, the J gene TRBJ2-1, with 9 positions matching TRBD1. Germline V gene sequence: CDR1 SGHRS, CDR2 YFSETQ. The V gene end was trimmed by 0 bases and the J gene end by 6 bases; junction bases not matched to a gene: 4. This CDR3 has 15 residues. The CDR3 protein is CASSLGQGGGNEQFF. DNA of the CDR3: TGCGCCAGCAGCTTGGGACAGGGGGGCGGCAATGAGCAGTTCTTC.

The rearrangement links TRBV29-1 to TRBJ2-7, with 10 bases aligning to TRBD2. The junction had 6 bases not matched to a gene; V was cut back by 7 bases and J by 3 bases. Per germline, CDR1 SQVTM and CDR2 ANQGSEA. The CDR3 is 13 amino acids. CDR3 sequence (DNA): TGCAGCGCCCGACTAGCGGGTGGCTACGAGCAGTACTTC. Protein: CSARLAGGYEQYF.